Following are 2 T cell receptor beta chains from one sample sequenced in a study of cytomegalovirus exposure and HLA in healthy donors. TCRdb keeps only in-frame clones here, not all; method: immunoSEQ multiplex PCR. Seen here are more than 95,000 clones, around 90% observed once, and the top ten hold under 2%. The sequenced sample consisted of PBMCs. Receptors originate from a woman aged 18-30 years in good health and CMV-seronegative.

This clone was detected only a few times. The rearrangement joins TRBV23-1 to TRBJ2-4, with 9 bases that match TRBD2. TRBV23-1 falls under the ORF class, with uncertain function. V shed 0 bases, J shed 2 bases, and the junction held 11 bases outside the gene matches. The CDR3 sequence is 19 residues long. CDR3 sequence reads: CASSQSRAFAGGPKNIQYF. Written as DNA, the CDR3 is TGCGCCAGCAGTCAATCAAGGGCCTTCGCGGGGGGGCCCAAAAACATTCAGTACTTC.

J is TRBJ2-6 and V is TRBV7-9; 7 nucleotides align to TRBD1. The germline CDR1 and CDR2 sequences are SEHNR and FQNEAQ (reference sequence). The CDR3 length is 19 residues. Trimming at V came to 6 bases and at J to 5 bases, leaving 19 bases not matched to a gene. DNA of the CDR3: TGTGCCAGCAGTTCCCTAAGGGACAGCCTCGTTCGTAGGGCCAACGTCCTGACTTTC. Translated, it gives CASSSLRDSLVRRANVLTF. Filled out from reference TRBV7-9 and TRBJ2-6, the complete variable domain reads DTGVSQNPRHKITKRGQNVTFRCDPISEHNRLYWYRQTLGQGPEFLTYFQNEAQLEKSRLLSDRFSAERPKGSFSTLEIQRTEQGDSAMYLCASSSLRDSLVRRANVLTFGAGSRLTVL.